The 31 T cell receptor beta chains below all came from one sample that was sequenced in a study of siplizumab effects on memory and regulatory T cells. The protocol was immunoSEQ multiplex PCR, while the TCRdb copy is restricted to in-frame clones and leaves out a portion. In the table there are some 97,000 clones, 91% of which are singletons. Sequenced input: CD4+ T cells sorted from blood. These TCRs come from a human donor in good health.

The rearrangement uses TRBV7-9 and TRBJ2-1, with 14 bases fitting TRBD2. The CDR3 extends over 17 amino acids. Germline V gene sequence: CDR1 SEHNR, CDR2 FQNEAQ (reference sequence). The V and J ends lost 4 bases and 7 bases, in that order; junction bases with no gene match: 9. The CDR3 DNA is TGTGCCAGCAGCTCCAGACTAGCGGGGGGGCAGGGAAATGAGCAGTTCTTC. The encoded protein is CASSSRLAGGQGNEQFF.

The DNA for the CDR3 is TGTGCCAGCAGCTCTTTTTACAGGCCGTTGAATCAGCCCCAGCATTTT. It encodes CASSSFYRPLNQPQHF. This chain connects TRBV11-1 to TRBJ1-5, with D possibly TRBD1 on 5 matching bases. From germline, CDR1 is SGHAT and CDR2 FQDESV (reference sequence). This CDR3 has 16 amino acids. The ends were cut back, 4 bases at V and 4 bases at J, with 17 bases in the middle.

This clone was seen once. The rearrangement uses TRBV7-3 and TRBJ2-2; 10 bases are shared with TRBD2. The CDR3 has 16 residues. From germline, CDR1 is SGHTA and CDR2 FQGTGA. With V trimmed by 4 bases and J by 2 bases, 4 bases remained unmatched. The CDR3 reads CASSSSGGTNTGELFF. DNA of the CDR3: TGTGCCAGCAGCTCTAGCGGGGGAACTAACACCGGGGAGCTGTTTTTT. Supplemented by reference TRBV7-3 and TRBJ2-2, the full variable domain reads GAGVSQTPSNKVTEKGKYVELRCDPISGHTALYWYRQSLGQGPEFLIYFQGTGAADDSGLPNDRFFAVRPEGSVSTLKIQRTERGDSAVYLCASSSSGGTNTGELFFGEGSRLTVL.

The V gene is TRBV6-5, the J gene TRBJ1-3, with a weak D call TRBD1 (6 bases). The V end lost 7 bases, the J end lost 4 bases, and 11 bases lay between the germline ends. This CDR3 contains 13 residues. CDR1 and CDR2 from the germline V gene are MNHEY and SVGAGI. The chain's CDR3 is CASTEGVGNTIYF. The DNA of the CDR3 is TGTGCCAGCACCGAGGGGGTCGGAAACACCATATATTTT.

This chain uses TRBV18 with TRBJ2-2, with D perhaps being TRBD1 or TRBD2 (5 bases each). The CDR3 consists of 15 residues. Germline-derived CDR1 and CDR2 are KGHSH and LQKENI. Between the trimmed V and J ends, which lost 6 bases and 3 bases, there was a span of 14 bases. CDR3 DNA: TGTGCCAGCTCCCGGGGCACAGTCGACACCGGGGAGCTGTTTTTT. Translating gives CASSRGTVDTGELFF.

The chain employs TRBV6-1 and TRBJ1-1; TRBD1 aligns across 7 bases. V shed 7 bases and J 5 bases; nucleotides not matched to a gene: 10. The CDR3 extends over 14 amino acids. The germline V gene encodes CDR1 MNHNS and CDR2 SASEGT. For the CDR3, the DNA is TGTGCCAGCAACTTACAGGGGATCTATACTGAAGCTTTCTTT. Amino acids: CASNLQGIYTEAFF.

V and J are TRBV19 and TRBJ1-2; D is ambiguous. V shed 7 bases and J shed 8 bases, with 17 bases lying between them. This CDR3 is 13 amino acids long. Germline V gene sequence: CDR1 LNHDA, CDR2 SQIVND (reference sequence). The CDR3 DNA follows: TGTGCCAGTATTTCTAGTTCCTCAGGAGGCTACACCTTC. Protein product: CASISSSSGGYTF.

This chain uses TRBV19 with TRBJ1-6; TRBD1 agrees at 7 bases. The length of the CDR3 is 16 residues. Trimming removed 6 bases from V and 6 bases from J; junction bases left unmatched: 11. The germline CDR1 and CDR2 sequences are LNHDA and SQIVND (reference sequence). The CDR3 here is CASRNTPGGVNSPLHF. CDR3 coding DNA: TGTGCCAGTAGAAACACCCCAGGGGGGGTTAATTCACCCCTCCACTTT.

V gene TRBV7-9 combines with J gene TRBJ2-5; no reliable D call. Trimming removed 7 bases from V and 1 base from J, with 4 bases in between. Germline CDR1 reads SEHNR; CDR2 reads FQNEAQ (reference sequence). The CDR3 has 11 residues. The CDR3 loop is CASTPQETQYF. CDR3 coding DNA: TGTGCCAGCACCCCCCAAGAGACCCAGTACTTC.

This chain links TRBV18 with TRBJ2-5, with a tentative D call TRBD2 (5 bases). Germline CDR1 is KGHSH and CDR2 is LQKENI. This CDR3 has 13 amino acids. Trimming took 4 bases from V and 4 from J, leaving 10 bases between them. This CDR3 reads CASSRVTRETQYF. The DNA of the CDR3 is TGTGCCAGCTCACGGGTCACTAGAGAGACCCAGTACTTC.

This sequence joins TRBV19 and TRBJ1-6; TRBD1 agrees at 9 bases. CDR1 is LNHDA and CDR2 is SQIVND in the germline V gene (reference sequence). The junction had 4 bases not matched to a gene; V was cut back by 3 bases and J by 7 bases. The CDR3 consists of 15 residues. The CDR3, as DNA: TGTGCCAGTAGTATCCGGGACAGGGAAAATTCACCCCTCCACTTT. Translation: CASSIRDRENSPLHF.

This clone has a handful of counts. This chain uses TRBV15 with TRBJ1-1; weak D call: TRBD1 (5 bases). Per germline, CDR1 LNHNV and CDR2 YYDKDF (reference sequence). V was pared by 3 bases and J by 4 bases, with 12 bases between. This CDR3 region has 14 residues. This CDR3 reads CATSSHRRSTEAFF. In DNA, the CDR3 is TGTGCCACCAGCAGCCACAGGAGGAGCACTGAAGCTTTCTTT.

V and J are TRBV7-9 and TRBJ2-5, with D possibly being TRBD1 (7 bases). Between the trimmed V and J ends, which lost 2 bases and 2 bases, there was a span of 9 bases. The germline CDR1 and CDR2 sequences are SEHNR and FQNEAQ (reference sequence). CDR3 size: 14 residues. The CDR3, as DNA: TGTGCCAGCAGCTTACCAGGGGGGCAAGAGACCCAGTACTTC. Translated: CASSLPGGQETQYF.

The rearrangement links TRBV19 to TRBJ1-5, with D tentatively TRBD1 (5 bases). The germline V and J ends were trimmed by 6 bases and 3 bases, with 27 bases remaining between them. This CDR3 is 19 amino acids long. Germline V gene lookup returns CDR1 LNHDA and CDR2 SQIVND (reference sequence). For the CDR3, the DNA is TGTGCCAGTAGCCACCGGGGCCTAAAGCTCAAGCCTCTCAATCAGCCCCAGCATTTT. Protein: CASSHRGLKLKPLNQPQHF.

The chain links TRBV5-6 to TRBJ2-7; D is tentatively TRBD1 or TRBD2 (6 bases each). The V gene's germline CDR1 is SGHDT and CDR2 YYEEEE. The CDR3 runs to 15 residues. V lost 5 bases, J lost 6 bases, and 21 bases lay in between. Here the CDR3 DNA reads TGTGCCAGCAGACAAGGGTTATGGGGGGCTTCCGAGCAGTACTTC. Protein product: CASRQGLWGASEQYF.

The J gene is TRBJ1-6, the V gene TRBV6-6; no clear D gene. The CDR3 runs 15 residues. V was cut by 6 bases and J by 6 bases, with 15 bases left in between. CDR1 is MNHNY, CDR2 SVGAGI, per germline (reference sequence). CDR3 in DNA: TGTGCCAGCAGCAACGGACGGTTGGTTAATTCACCCCTCCACTTT. This gives the protein CASSNGRLVNSPLHF.

This chain connects TRBV5-1 to TRBJ2-6; D is unresolved. Germline CDR1 is SGHRS and CDR2 is YFSETQ. Trimming shortened V by 3 bases and J by 0 bases, and 7 bases separated the two germline ends. This CDR3 comprises 15 residues. The DNA for the CDR3 is TGCGCCAGCAGCTCCCAAAACTCTGGGGCCAACGTCCTGACTTTC. Protein product: CASSSQNSGANVLTF.

In nucleotides, the CDR3 is TGTGCCAGCAGGACAGGGGTTAGGAATGAGCAGTTCTTC. It is translated as CASRTGVRNEQFF. This chain links TRBV6-5 with TRBJ2-1; 8 bases agree with TRBD1. Looked up from germline, CDR1 is MNHEY and CDR2 is SVGAGI. The CDR3 is 13 residues long. V was pared by 6 bases and J by 7 bases, with 5 bases of the junction left unmatched.

J is TRBJ1-2 and V is TRBV9; D unclear. The germline V gene encodes CDR1 SGDLS and CDR2 YYNGEE. The CDR3 is 16 residues long. Trimming left V 0 bases short and J 1 base short, with 13 bases between. CDR3: CASSVEATTFNYGYTF. DNA of the CDR3: TGTGCCAGCAGCGTAGAAGCGACAACCTTTAACTATGGCTACACCTTC. Full variable domain (outside the CDR3, taken from reference TRBV9 and TRBJ1-2): DSGVTQTPKHLITATGQRVTLRCSPRSGDLSVYWYQQSLDQGLQFLIQYYNGEERAKGNILERFSAQQFPDLHSELNLSSLELGDSALYFCASSVEATTFNYGYTFGSGTRLTVV.

In DNA, the CDR3 is TGCAGCGTCCTACTAGGGGACAGGGGCTATGGCTACACCTTC. Protein product: CSVLLGDRGYGYTF. This chain links TRBV29-1 with TRBJ1-2; TRBD1 matches at 10 bases. The germline CDR1 and CDR2 sequences are SQVTM and ANQGSEA. Germline trimming cut 6 bases from V and 4 bases from J; bases unmatched to any gene: 8. The CDR3 totals 14 residues.

This clone was recorded once. The chain recombines TRBV18 with TRBJ1-1, with D perhaps matching TRBD1 (6 bases). CDR1 KGHSH and CDR2 LQKENI come from the germline V gene. This CDR3 has 15 amino acids. The V end was cut by 1 base, the J end by 14 bases, with 23 bases between. The CDR3 DNA sequence: TGTGCCAGCTCACCACAGGGGGAGGGAACCTTGGGTCAATTCTTT. Translating it yields CASSPQGEGTLGQFF.

The V call is TRBV7-9, the J call TRBJ2-7; 8 bases fit TRBD1. Trimming at V came to 6 bases and at J to 3 bases, leaving 7 bases not matched to a gene. Germline-derived CDR1 and CDR2 are SEHNR and FQNEAQ (reference sequence). The CDR3 is 14 residues long. The CDR3 protein is CASRPSGQGYEQYF. The CDR3 DNA reads as TGTGCCAGCAGACCCTCCGGACAGGGCTACGAGCAGTACTTC. Variable domain in full (rest from reference TRBV7-9 and TRBJ2-7): DTGVSQNPRHKITKRGQNVTFRCDPISEHNRLYWYRQTLGQGPEFLTYFQNEAQLEKSRLLSDRFSAERPKGSFSTLEIQRTEQGDSAMYLCASRPSGQGYEQYFGPGTRLTVT.

This chain uses TRBV5-6 with TRBJ1-2; 7 nucleotides agree with TRBD1. V trimming: 4 bases; J trimming: 0 bases; junction bases outside the gene matches: 9. CDR1 and CDR2 from the germline V gene are SGHDT and YYEEEE. The length of the CDR3 is 16 residues. The CDR3 DNA is TGTGCCAGCAGCGCCTACGGACAGGCCCCTAACTATGGCTACACCTTC. This codes for CASSAYGQAPNYGYTF.

The gene calls are TRBV2 and TRBJ1-6, with D perhaps matching TRBD1 (5 bases). CDR3 length equals 15 residues. Germline V lookup: CDR1 SNHLY, CDR2 FYNNEI. Trimming pared 3 bases from V and 2 bases from J, leaving 8 bases between. CDR3 amino acids: CASSDGGTYNSPLHF. The CDR3 DNA reads as TGTGCCAGCAGTGACGGGGGAACCTATAATTCACCCCTCCACTTT.

Points on this clone: This specimen includes other DNA sequences encoding the same CDR3. The chain carries TRBV11-3 and TRBJ2-3; 8 nucleotides line up with TRBD1. Germline V lookup: CDR1 SGHNT, CDR2 YENEEA. J was trimmed by 0 bases and V by 1 base; bases with no gene match: 0. CDR3 length: 15 amino acids. The CDR3 loop is CASSLGQGSTDTQYF. DNA for the CDR3: TGTGCCAGCAGCTTAGGACAGGGGAGCACAGATACGCAGTATTTT.

The chain uses TRBV9 and TRBJ2-1; D might be TRBD1 or TRBD2, each matching 6 bases. Trimming left V 3 bases short and J 9 bases short, with 16 bases between. The CDR3 spans 14 residues. Germline lookup yields CDR1 SGDLS and CDR2 YYNGEE. The CDR3 DNA sequence: TGTGCCAGCAGCGCCCACACAGGGACTGGTGAGCAGTTCTTC. Protein: CASSAHTGTGEQFF.

The gene calls are TRBV5-5 and TRBJ1-1; D might be TRBD1 (5 bases). Germline V gene lookup returns CDR1 SGHKS and CDR2 YYEKEE (reference sequence). The V and J ends lost 5 bases and 7 bases respectively, with 15 bases between them. The CDR3 length is 13 residues. The DNA for the CDR3 is TGTGCCAGCAGGGCCGGACAAGGGAATGAAGCTTTCTTT. Amino acids: CASRAGQGNEAFF.

The V and J genes are TRBV5-1 and TRBJ2-7, with D possibly being TRBD1 or TRBD2 (6 bases each). This CDR3 has 14 residues. Germline V gives CDR1 SGHRS, CDR2 YFSETQ. Trimming shortened V by 0 bases and J by 6 bases, and 13 bases separated the two germline ends. The CDR3 region has the DNA TGCGCCAGCAGCTTGGACAGGGAGGAGGGCGAGCAGTACTTC. This encodes CASSLDREEGEQYF.

V usage is TRBV7-2 and J usage is TRBJ2-7, with no clear D. The length of the CDR3 is 11 residues. Between the trimmed V and J ends, which lost 2 bases and 5 bases, there was a span of 4 bases. CDR1 and CDR2 (germline): SGHTA, FQGNSA. The CDR3 region is CASSLNNEQYF. For the CDR3, the DNA is TGTGCCAGCAGCTTAAATAACGAGCAGTACTTC.

The V and J genes are TRBV5-1 and TRBJ2-2; 10 bases match TRBD1. J was trimmed by 6 bases and V by 5 bases; bases with no gene match: 7. This CDR3 comprises 15 residues. From germline, CDR1 is SGHRS and CDR2 YFSETQ. This chain's CDR3 is CASSRQGATAGELFF. The CDR3 DNA reads as TGCGCCAGCAGTAGACAGGGGGCCACGGCCGGGGAGCTGTTTTTT.

This rearrangement joins TRBV6-6 to TRBJ1-5, with no clear D. This CDR3 region has 12 residues. The germline gives CDR1 MNHNY, CDR2 SVGAGI (reference sequence). Trimming took 4 bases from V and 6 from J, leaving 7 bases between them. The CDR3 sequence: CASSSFLQPQHF. DNA of the CDR3: TGTGCCAGCAGTTCCTTCCTTCAGCCCCAGCATTTT.